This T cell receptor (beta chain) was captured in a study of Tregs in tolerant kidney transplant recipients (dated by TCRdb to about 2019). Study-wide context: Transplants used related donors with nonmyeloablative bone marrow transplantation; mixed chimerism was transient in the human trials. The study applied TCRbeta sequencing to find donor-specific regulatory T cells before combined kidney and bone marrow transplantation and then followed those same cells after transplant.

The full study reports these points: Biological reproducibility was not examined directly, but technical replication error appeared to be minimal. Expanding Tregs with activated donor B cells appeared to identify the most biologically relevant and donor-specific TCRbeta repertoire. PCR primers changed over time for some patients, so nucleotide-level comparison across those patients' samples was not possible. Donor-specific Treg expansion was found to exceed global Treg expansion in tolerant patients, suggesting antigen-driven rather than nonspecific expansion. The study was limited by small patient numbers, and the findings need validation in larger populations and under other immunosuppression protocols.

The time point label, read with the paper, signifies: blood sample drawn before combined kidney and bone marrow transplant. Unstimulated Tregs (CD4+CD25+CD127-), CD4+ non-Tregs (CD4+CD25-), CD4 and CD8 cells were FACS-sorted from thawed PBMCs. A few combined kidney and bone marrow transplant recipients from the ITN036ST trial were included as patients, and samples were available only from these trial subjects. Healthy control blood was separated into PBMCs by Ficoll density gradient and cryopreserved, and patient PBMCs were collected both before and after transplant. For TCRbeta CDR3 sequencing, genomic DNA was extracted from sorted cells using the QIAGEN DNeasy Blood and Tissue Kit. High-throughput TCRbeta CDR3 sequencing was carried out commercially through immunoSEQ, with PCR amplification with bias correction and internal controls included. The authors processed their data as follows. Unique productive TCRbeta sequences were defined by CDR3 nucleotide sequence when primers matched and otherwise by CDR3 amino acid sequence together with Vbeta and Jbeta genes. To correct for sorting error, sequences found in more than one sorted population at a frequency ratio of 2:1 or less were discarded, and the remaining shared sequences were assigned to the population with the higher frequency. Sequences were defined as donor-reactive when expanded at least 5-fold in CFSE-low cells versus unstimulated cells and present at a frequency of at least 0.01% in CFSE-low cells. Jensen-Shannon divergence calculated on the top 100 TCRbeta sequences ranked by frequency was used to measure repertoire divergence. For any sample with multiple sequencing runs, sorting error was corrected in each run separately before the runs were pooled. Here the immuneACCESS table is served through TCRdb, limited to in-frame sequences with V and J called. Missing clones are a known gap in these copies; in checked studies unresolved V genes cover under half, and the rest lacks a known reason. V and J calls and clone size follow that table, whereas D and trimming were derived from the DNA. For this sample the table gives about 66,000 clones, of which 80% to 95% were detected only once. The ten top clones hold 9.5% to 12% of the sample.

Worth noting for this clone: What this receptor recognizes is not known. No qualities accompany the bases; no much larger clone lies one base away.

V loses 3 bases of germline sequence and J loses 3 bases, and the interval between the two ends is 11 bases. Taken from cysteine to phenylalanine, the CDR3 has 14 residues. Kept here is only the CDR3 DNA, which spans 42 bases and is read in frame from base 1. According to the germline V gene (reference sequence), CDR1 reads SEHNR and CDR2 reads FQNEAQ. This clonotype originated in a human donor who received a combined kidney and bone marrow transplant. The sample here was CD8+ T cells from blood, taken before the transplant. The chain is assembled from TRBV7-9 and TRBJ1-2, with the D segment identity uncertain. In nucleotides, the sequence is TGTGCCAGCAGCTTTGACGGGAGTTACTATGGCTACACCTTC. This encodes CASSFDGSYYGYTF.